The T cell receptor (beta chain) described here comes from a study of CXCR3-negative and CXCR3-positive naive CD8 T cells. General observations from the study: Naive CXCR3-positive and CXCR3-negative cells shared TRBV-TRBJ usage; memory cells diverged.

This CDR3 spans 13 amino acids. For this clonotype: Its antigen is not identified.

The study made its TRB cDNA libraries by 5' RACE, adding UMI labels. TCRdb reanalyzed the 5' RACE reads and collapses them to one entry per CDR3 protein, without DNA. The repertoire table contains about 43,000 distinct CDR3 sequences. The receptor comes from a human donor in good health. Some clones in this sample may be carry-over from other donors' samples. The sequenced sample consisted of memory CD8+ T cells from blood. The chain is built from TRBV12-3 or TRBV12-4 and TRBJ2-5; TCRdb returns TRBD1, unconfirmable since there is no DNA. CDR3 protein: CASSDRGRETQYF.